The present T cell receptor beta chain was sequenced within a study of T cells in Graves' hyperthyroidism and ophthalmopathy (dated by TCRdb to the late 2010s). Regarding the study in general: Peripheral blood samples were taken at initial diagnosis, before any treatment was given. After blood sampling, hyperthyroidism patients were treated with methimazole at a starting dose of 30 mg daily, and ophthalmopathy patients were treated with high-dose intravenous methylprednisolone. An independent validation cohort of around 19 hyperthyroidism patients and 17 patients who later progressed to ophthalmopathy tested prospective prediction of ophthalmopathy. The 90 to 100 discovery patients were randomly split 7:3 into training and test sets. In addition, the study compared T-cell repertoires in thyroid tissue and in blood from six Graves' hyperthyroidism patients. The paper describes TCR Vbeta CDR3 sequencing of 140 or so peripheral blood samples, made up of some 40 ophthalmopathy patients, 70 to 75 hyperthyroidism patients and some 17 progressor patients. To identify distinguishing TCR V-J signatures, a discovery cohort of around 100 patients was used, comprising 40 to 45 with Graves' ophthalmopathy and 57 with stable Graves' hyperthyroidism. Study-wide conclusions, independent of this receptor: No statistical method was used to fix the sample size in advance, and group allocation was not hidden from the investigators. Most expanded thyroid clonotypes (frequency above 0.001) were also found in blood, which suggests that blood repertoires may mirror thyroid immune responses. Ophthalmopathy was separated from stable hyperthyroidism by a 13 V-J signature model, with approximately 86% sensitivity and about 81% specificity obtained in cross-validation and 80%/75% obtained in testing. In validation, progression to ophthalmopathy was predicted by the model with roughly 69% sensitivity and 72% to 85% specificity, a median of approximately 7.1 months before onset.

This clonotype was observed at least ten times. Its cognate antigen has yet to be identified. No much larger clonotype is one base removed from it; base qualities were not supplied. The TCR beta CDR3 regions were amplified from the RNA transcripts. A first-round RT-PCR of the TCR CDR3 used the HTBI primer set with the Qiagen OneStep RT-PCR kit. Libraries were constructed in a second round of multiplex PCR, after which size selection and purification were carried out. Sequencing of the libraries was done on an Illumina HiSeq2000 using paired-end 100 bp reads. In the source study's methods: SOAPnuke was used to process the raw data, removing reads that contained adapters or uncalled bases, had a mean Phred below 15, or lacked an exact match to the constant primer or identifier. COPE v1.2.5 was used to merge the high-quality paired reads, and each unique nucleotide sequence was defined as a clonotype. MiTCR v1.1 was used to align the clonotypes against IMGT TRBV, TRBD and TRBJ reference segments. The analysis was restricted to V-J combinations with a frequency above 0.0001, which together covered over 99% of the repertoires. A TCS score was defined as the ratio between F50 (clonal expansion) and ExV (chaos), using BLOSUM62-based TCRdist between CDR3 peptides within each V-J. Welch's t-statistics and random forest reduced 514 V-J features to about 12, which were used in a naive Bayes classifier (R e1071). Through fastp at Q25 and MiXCR, TCRdb rebuilt clones from the public reads, retaining in-frame beta chains. Entries that share a CDR3 protein sequence are merged under the most common genes and DNA. These V and J calls originate from TCRdb's pipeline instead of the authors' own analysis. This sample is represented by about 600,000 distinct CDR3 sequences; 15% to 20% of them were singletons. Roughly 3.5% of the sample comes from the top ten.

In the ophthalmopathy patients, disease was moderately to severely active, with a Clinical Activity Score of 3 or more, a NOSPECS grade of 4 or more, and a duration of less than 3 months. Patients with uncontrolled infections, other autoimmune diseases, pregnancy or lactation were excluded. Diagnoses relied on clinical symptoms, serum thyroxine and TRAb, thyroid ultrasound and orbital computed tomography. Ficoll-Paque density gradient centrifugation was used to isolate PBMCs from about 10 ml of fresh peripheral blood. Trizol reagent was used to extract total RNA, and RNA quality was then checked on an Agilent 2100 Bioanalyzer. The junction carries 13 bases between V and J, which are trimmed by 5 bases and 0 bases respectively. The CDR3, cysteine through phenylalanine, is 15 amino acids long. Only the CDR3 portion is preserved as DNA: 45 bases, with reading frame beginning at the first base. As encoded in the germline V gene, CDR1 is SGHRS while CDR2 is YFSETQ.

This sequence originates from a woman in her forties with Graves' ophthalmopathy. The sequence is built from TRBV5-1 and TRBJ2-3; the best D guess is TRBD2, with 6 bases matching. Sequencing input: blood. The nucleotide sequence is given as TGCGCCAGCAGAGATCGCGGGGCTAGCACAGATACGCAGTATTTT. Its translation is CASRDRGASTDTQYF.